This T cell receptor beta chain was identified in a study of glioma-infiltrating T cells. Study observations and caveats: Non-neoplastic patients had below-expected tissue-blood divergence, while all gliomas exceeded expectation.

This clonotype was counted only a few times. Its specificity is unknown. Using RNA template, CDR3s of TCR alpha and beta were amplified with iRepertoire arm-PCR. Input was roughly 85-400 ng of tissue mRNA or PBMC total RNA. TCRdb redid the calling of the multiplex PCR reads with MiXCR, one entry per CDR3 protein. The top ten hold about 12% of the sample, which has 300,000 to 450,000 distinct CDR3 sequences, roughly two fifths seen once. The V gene's germline CDR1 is SGHTA and CDR2 FQGNSA. Trimming removed 6 bases from V and 13 bases from J; junction bases left unmatched: 11. This CDR3 is 12 amino acids long.

This rearrangement joins TRBV7-2 to TRBJ1-1; 7 nucleotides agree with TRBD1. The sample comprised glioma tissue, nonneoplastic brain tissue, or PBMCs (not recorded which). The TCR originated in a human donor with low-grade glioma or glioblastoma, undergoing nonglioma brain surgery, or in good health (not recorded which). CDR3 amino acids: CASRQTGSGGFF. The CDR3 bases are TGTGCCAGCAGACAGACAGGGTCGGGAGGTTTCTTT. Based on the CDR3 plus reference TRBV7-2 and TRBJ1-1, the full variable domain is GAGVSQSPSNKVTEKGKDVELRCDPISGHTALYWYRQSLGQGLEFLIYFQGNSAPDKSGLPSDRFSAERTGGSVSTLTIQRTQQEDSAVYLCASRQTGSGGFFGQGTRLTVV.